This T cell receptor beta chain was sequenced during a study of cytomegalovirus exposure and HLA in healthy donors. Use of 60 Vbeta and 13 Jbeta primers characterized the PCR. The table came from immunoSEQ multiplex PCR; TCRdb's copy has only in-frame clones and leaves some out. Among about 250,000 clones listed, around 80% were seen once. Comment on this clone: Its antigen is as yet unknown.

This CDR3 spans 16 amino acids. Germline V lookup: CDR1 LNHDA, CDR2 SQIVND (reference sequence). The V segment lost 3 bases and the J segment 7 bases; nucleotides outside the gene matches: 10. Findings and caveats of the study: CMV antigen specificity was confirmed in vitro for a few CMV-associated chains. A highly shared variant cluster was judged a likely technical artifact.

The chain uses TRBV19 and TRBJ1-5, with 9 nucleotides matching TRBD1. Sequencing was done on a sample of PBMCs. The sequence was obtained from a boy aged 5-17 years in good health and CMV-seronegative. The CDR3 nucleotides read TGTGCCAGTAGTATCCGACAGGGGGGGGGTGGGCAGCCCCAGCATTTT. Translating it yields CASSIRQGGGGQPQHF.